This entry lists 32 T cell receptor beta chains sequenced from one sample in a study of early T cells in non-severe SARS-CoV-2 infection. TCRdb analysed the 5' RACE reads with MiXCR anew, one entry per CDR3 protein. The repertoire holds approximately 77,000 distinct CDR3 sequences, with 15% to 17% as singletons. Sequences were obtained from whole blood. These receptors came from an adult who was a healthcare worker with PCR-confirmed SARS-CoV-2 infection or an uninfected control (not recorded which).

V gene TRBV9 combines with J gene TRBJ2-5, with 7 nucleotides matching TRBD2. V lost 4 bases to trimming and J lost 5 bases; unmatched junction nucleotides: 8. The germline CDR1 and CDR2 sequences are SGDLS and YYNGEE. The CDR3 runs to 14 residues. CDR3 DNA sequence: TGTGCCAGCAGCCCTCGACTAGCCCCCGAGACCCAGTACTTC. This sequence encodes CASSPRLAPETQYF.

This clonotype was detected a few times. The rearrangement uses TRBV12-3 or TRBV12-4 and TRBJ1-5; D ambiguous. This CDR3 spans 12 amino acids. Trimming pared 4 bases from V and 4 bases from J, leaving 5 bases between. CDR3 in DNA: TGTGCCAGCAGTTACTGGAATCAGCCCCAGCATTTT. It is translated as CASSYWNQPQHF.

This clonotype was counted many times. The gene calls are TRBV5-1 and TRBJ2-3; 9 nucleotides line up with TRBD2. Germline trimming cut 1 base from V and 5 bases from J; bases unmatched to any gene: 8. Germline loops: CDR1 SGHRS, CDR2 YFSETQ. This CDR3 region has 16 residues. CDR3 sequence (DNA): TGCGCCAGCAGCTTGATGGCTAGCGGGGATGGAGATACGCAGTATTTT. Encoded protein: CASSLMASGDGDTQYF.

Worth noting for this clonotype: A read error may produce the germline difference seen at one junction end. The chain couples TRBV7-6 to TRBJ2-1; D is possibly TRBD1 (5 bases). Germline lookup yields CDR1 SGHVS and CDR2 FNYEAQ. The CDR3 totals 11 residues. The CDR3 DNA sequence: TGTGCCAGCAGCTCCGGCAGGGTCGAGGCTTTC. Amino acid sequence: CASSSGRVEAF.

At least ten counts were recorded for this clonotype. This chain links TRBV7-9 with TRBJ2-7; 9 bases line up with TRBD1. CDR3 size: 18 residues. From germline, CDR1 is SEHNR and CDR2 FQNEAQ (reference sequence). Trimming at V came to 3 bases and at J to 2 bases, leaving 14 bases not matched to a gene. The CDR3 DNA is TGTGCCAGCAGCTTGAAAAAGTCCGAGGGACAGGGTCCCTACGAGCAGTACTTC. It codes for CASSLKKSEGQGPYEQYF.

This chain joins TRBV5-5 and TRBJ2-3; D ambiguous. This CDR3 contains 18 residues. The germline V gene encodes CDR1 SGHKS and CDR2 YYEKEE (reference sequence). The V end lost 4 bases, the J end lost 4 bases, and 25 bases lay between the germline ends. The CDR3 reads CASSLSGVQPGVSDTQYF. CDR3 DNA: TGTGCCAGCAGCCTATCCGGCGTACAGCCAGGAGTGTCAGATACGCAGTATTTT.

In this sample, this clonotype turned up a few times. J is TRBJ2-5 and V is TRBV7-2; D is ambiguous. V was pared by 7 bases and J by 0 bases, with 9 bases between. The germline V gene has CDR1 SGHTA and CDR2 FQGNSA. The CDR3 sequence is 13 residues long. The CDR3 DNA sequence: TGTGCCAGCAATCGACATTACCAAGAGACCCAGTACTTC. Residues: CASNRHYQETQYF. Full variable domain (missing parts from reference TRBV7-2 and TRBJ2-5): GAGVSQSPSNKVTEKGKDVELRCDPISGHTALYWYRQSLGQGLEFLIYFQGNSAPDKSGLPSDRFSAERTGGSVSTLTIQRTQQEDSAVYLCASNRHYQETQYFGPGTRLLVL.

The chain links TRBV10-3 to TRBJ2-7, with D perhaps assigned TRBD1 or TRBD2 (5 bases each). This CDR3 has 14 amino acids. Trimming took off 3 bases at V and 5 bases at J, with 14 bases between the two ends. From germline, CDR1 is ENHRY and CDR2 SYGVKD. In nucleotides, the CDR3 is TGTGCCATCAGTGAAAGAGGGGTCGAGAACGAGCAGTACTTC. It is translated as CAISERGVENEQYF.

This clonotype showed up just a few times. The chain couples TRBV3-1 to TRBJ2-7, with D possibly being TRBD1 (5 bases). Germline V gene sequence: CDR1 LGHDT, CDR2 YNNKEL (reference sequence). The CDR3 loop spans 13 amino acids. Trimming took 3 bases from V and 5 from J, leaving 11 bases between them. The chain's CDR3 is CASSQSKGHEQYF. The CDR3 DNA reads as TGTGCCAGCAGCCAGTCCAAGGGGCACGAGCAGTACTTC.

This clonotype was seen more than once but under ten times. The chain employs TRBV9 and TRBJ1-6; the match to TRBD1 covers 7 bases. Germline CDR1 and CDR2: SGDLS and YYNGEE. The CDR3 covers 15 residues. Trimming cost V 3 bases and J 4 bases; bases outside gene matches: 4. CDR3 bases: TGTGCCAGCAGCGGGGGGGGACAGTATAATTCACCCCTCCACTTT. As protein: CASSGGGQYNSPLHF.

This clonotype turned up a few times. The DNA for the CDR3 is TGTGCCAGCAGCCTCGGGACTAGCGGGAGTAAGAATGAGCAGTTCTTC. Its translation: CASSLGTSGSKNEQFF. The V call is TRBV3-2, the J call TRBJ2-1; TRBD2 reflects the table's D call only, with no check against the DNA. TRBV3-2 counts as a pseudogene. The CDR3 runs 16 residues.

The V call is TRBV7-9, the J call TRBJ2-3; D perhaps matches TRBD2 (6 bases). The CDR3 consists of 15 residues. Germline V gives CDR1 SEHNR, CDR2 FQNEAQ (reference sequence). Trimming left V 5 bases short and J 0 bases short, with 12 bases between. CDR3 sequence reads: CASSKPGTSTDTQYF. For the CDR3, the DNA is TGTGCCAGCAGCAAGCCCGGGACTAGCACAGATACGCAGTATTTT.

The V and J genes are TRBV9 and TRBJ1-1; D gene uncertain. Germline V gene sequence: CDR1 SGDLS, CDR2 YYNGEE. V was cut by 5 bases and J by 1 base, with 15 bases left in between. This CDR3 contains 15 residues. CDR3 DNA: TGTGCCAGCAGAGCTTACGGGCACGAGAACACTGAAGCTTTCTTT. It yields the protein CASRAYGHENTEAFF. Full variable domain (remainder filled in from reference TRBV9 and TRBJ1-1): DSGVTQTPKHLITATGQRVTLRCSPRSGDLSVYWYQQSLDQGLQFLIQYYNGEERAKGNILERFSAQQFPDLHSELNLSSLELGDSALYFCASRAYGHENTEAFFGQGTRLTVV.

This clonotype has at least ten counts. This rearrangement joins TRBV20-1 to TRBJ2-3; 12 positions match TRBD2. The ends lost 5 bases at V and 3 bases at J; junction bases unmatched: 6. The CDR3 totals 15 residues. CDR1 is DFQATT, CDR2 SNEGSKA, per germline (reference sequence). CDR3 residues: CSAEGTSGLTDTQYF. CDR3 DNA sequence: TGCAGTGCTGAGGGGACTAGCGGGTTGACAGATACGCAGTATTTT.

The chain employs TRBV29-1 and TRBJ2-7; D gene unclear. The CDR3 contains 13 residues. V was clipped by 5 bases and J by 0 bases, with 11 bases between them. Germline loops: CDR1 SQVTM, CDR2 ANQGSEA. The CDR3 region has the DNA TGCAGCGTTTTAGGCCCCACCTCCTACGAGCAGTACTTC. Translation gives CSVLGPTSYEQYF.

This clonotype was observed a few times. V and J are TRBV7-9 and TRBJ2-7, with D possibly being TRBD2 (6 bases). The CDR3 loop spans 13 amino acids. V lost 3 bases to trimming and J lost 6 bases, with 12 bases between them. Germline V CDR1 and CDR2: SEHNR, FQNEAQ (reference sequence). CDR3 DNA: TGTGCCAGCAGCTTGGAGACTAGGGGCGAGCAGTACTTC. Protein product: CASSLETRGEQYF. The full variable domain, in which reference TRBV7-9 and TRBJ2-7 provide the parts outside the CDR3, is DTGVSQNPRHKITKRGQNVTFRCDPISEHNRLYWYRQTLGQGPEFLTYFQNEAQLEKSRLLSDRFSAERPKGSFSTLEIQRTEQGDSAMYLCASSLETRGEQYFGPGTRLTVT.

This rearrangement joins TRBV28 to TRBJ2-7, with TRBD2 matching 7 bases. Unmatched junction bases numbered 7, after V lost 5 bases and J lost 0 bases. Germline CDR1 and CDR2: MDHEN and SYDVKM. CDR3 length: 15 residues. CDR3 bases: TGTGCCAGCAGTCCGTCGGGGGGTGTCTCCTACGAGCAGTACTTC. It codes for CASSPSGGVSYEQYF.

The chain has TRBV5-1 and TRBJ2-1, with D unclear. There are 15 residues in the CDR3. Germline V gene data show CDR1 as SGHRS and CDR2 as YFSETQ. Between the trimmed V and J ends, which lost 6 bases and 1 base, there was a span of 14 bases. DNA for the CDR3: TGCGCCAGCACCCCCGAGGTAGTATCCTACAATGAGCAGTTCTTC. This translates into CASTPEVVSYNEQFF.

This clonotype was found many times. The chain joins TRBV4-3 to TRBJ2-3; 8 nucleotides line up with TRBD1. The germline V gene has CDR1 LGHNA and CDR2 YSLEER. Trimming cost V 1 base and J 4 bases; bases outside gene matches: 7. The CDR3 sequence is 16 residues long. CDR3 amino acids: CASSQGRTRGPDTQYF. The CDR3 DNA follows: TGCGCCAGCAGCCAAGGTCGCACCAGGGGGCCAGATACGCAGTATTTT.

The chain carries TRBV6-2 or TRBV6-3 and TRBJ2-7; 8 bases line up with TRBD1. Germline V gene data show CDR1 as MNHEY and CDR2 as SVGEGT. The CDR3 spans 12 residues. V shed 6 bases, J shed 12 bases, and the junction held 10 bases outside the gene matches. The CDR3 sequence is CASRIGQGPPYF. The CDR3, as DNA: TGTGCCAGCAGAATCGGACAGGGCCCCCCGTACTTC.

This clonotype was counted ten times or more. The rearrangement links TRBV20-1 to TRBJ1-5, with 10 bases lining up with TRBD1. J gave up 4 bases and V 1 base, and 4 bases lay outside the gene matches. The CDR3 runs to 15 residues. From germline, CDR1 is DFQATT and CDR2 SNEGSKA (reference sequence). The CDR3 spells CSARAPGQGNQPQHF. CDR3 DNA sequence: TGCAGTGCTAGAGCTCCGGGACAGGGGAATCAGCCCCAGCATTTT.

In this sample, this clonotype turned up a few times. This sequence joins TRBV19 and TRBJ1-4; D not certain. Germline V gene data show CDR1 as LNHDA and CDR2 as SQIVND (reference sequence). This CDR3 spans 14 amino acids. V lost 0 bases and J 9 bases, leaving 11 bases between the germline ends. The CDR3 nucleotides read TGTGCCAGTAGTATAGACACTCAAGCGAAAAAACTGTTTTTT. It translates to CASSIDTQAKKLFF.

The rearrangement joins TRBV7-9 to TRBJ2-1; the D call may be TRBD1 or TRBD2 (5 bases each). Per germline, CDR1 SEHNR and CDR2 FQNEAQ (reference sequence). Trimming stripped 7 bases from V and 4 bases from J, with 20 bases between. The CDR3 runs 16 residues. The CDR3 protein is CASTPLEGREYNEQFF. The DNA for the CDR3 is TGTGCCAGCACGCCGTTAGAGGGCAGGGAGTACAATGAGCAGTTCTTC.

The rearrangement links TRBV5-1 to TRBJ1-5; no firm D call. This CDR3 has 15 residues. V gave up 0 bases and J gave up 1 base, with 8 bases separating them. Germline V gene data show CDR1 as SGHRS and CDR2 as YFSETQ. The CDR3 region is CASSLDGISNQPQHF. For the CDR3, the DNA is TGCGCCAGCAGCTTGGACGGGATCAGCAATCAGCCCCAGCATTTT.

The CDR3 region is CASSARDGQETQYF. The CDR3 nucleotides read TGTGCCAGCAGCGCCCGGGACGGTCAGGAGACCCAGTACTTC. This chain links TRBV7-6 with TRBJ2-5; the D call may be TRBD1 or TRBD2 (5 bases each). CDR1 SGHVS and CDR2 FNYEAQ come from the germline V gene. The ends were cut back, 5 bases at V and 5 bases at J, with 15 bases in the middle. The CDR3 runs 14 residues.

This clonotype was detected a few times. The rearrangement joins TRBV7-8 to TRBJ2-3; D unresolved. This CDR3 contains 13 residues. V was clipped by 1 base and J by 6 bases, with 8 bases between them. CDR1 and CDR2 from the germline V gene are SGHVS and FQNEAQ. This CDR3 reads CASSLVFGDTQYF. CDR3 sequence (DNA): TGTGCCAGCAGCTTAGTCTTTGGTGATACGCAGTATTTT.

This clonotype has more than one count but fewer than ten. One end of the junction fails to match germline, which may point to a read error. CDR3 amino acids: CASSPRPNSEAFF. The CDR3, as DNA: TGTGCCAGCAGCCCGAGACCGAACAGTGAAGCTTTCTTT. This chain connects TRBV9 to TRBJ1-1; D gene uncertain. Germline V gene sequence: CDR1 SGDLS, CDR2 YYNGEE. The CDR3 is 13 amino acids.

This clonotype turned up a few times. This chain joins TRBV7-3 and TRBJ1-1; D is undetermined. V lost 6 bases and J lost 6, with 14 bases in between. Germline V gene lookup returns CDR1 SGHTA and CDR2 FQGTGA. The CDR3 consists of 13 residues. CDR3 residues: CASSLFSGPEAFF. The CDR3 DNA follows: TGTGCCAGCAGTCTATTCTCGGGCCCTGAAGCTTTCTTT.

The rearrangement uses TRBV5-1 and TRBJ2-1, with D unclear. The CDR3 contains 15 residues. V was trimmed by 4 bases and J by 2 bases, leaving 13 bases between them. Germline-derived CDR1 and CDR2 are SGHRS and YFSETQ. CDR3 coding DNA: TGCGCCAGCAGCAAGCTTCCGCAGGCCTACAATGAGCAGTTCTTC. This encodes CASSKLPQAYNEQFF.

The chain has TRBV4-1 and TRBJ2-7; 9 nucleotides align to TRBD2. This CDR3 spans 17 amino acids. Germline-derived CDR1 and CDR2 are MGHRA and YSYEKL. V was clipped by 0 bases and J by 2 bases; unmatched bases: 8. The CDR3 DNA reads TGCGCCAGCAGCCAAGATTTACTAGCGGGCCCGGCCTACGAGCAGTACTTC. The encoded protein is CASSQDLLAGPAYEQYF.

This clonotype was counted only a few times. The CDR3 region has the DNA TGCGCCAGCAAGACGGTAGTTAACTATGGCTACACCTTC. This codes for CASKTVVNYGYTF. The rearrangement links TRBV10-2 to TRBJ1-2, with D hard to call. The CDR3 is 13 amino acids. Germline CDR1 WSHSY, CDR2 SAAADI. V lost 7 bases, J lost 1 base, and 10 bases lay in between.

CDR3 DNA sequence: TGTGCCAGCAGCCCCTCCGGGGCTGAAGCTTTCTTT. Encoded protein: CASSPSGAEAFF. This sequence joins TRBV7-9 and TRBJ1-1; D not certain. V lost 5 bases to trimming and J lost 6 bases, with 10 bases between them. The CDR3 covers 12 residues. The germline gives CDR1 SEHNR, CDR2 FQNEAQ (reference sequence).